This TCR beta chain was recorded in a study of shared clonotypes between healthy human individuals. Study background: Every donor yielded three CD4 naive, three CD4 memory, two CD8 naive and one CD8 memory plate.

The sorted-subset replicate PCRs were given around 0.2 ug DNA, which is tens of thousands of T cell genomes. Some clones are missing from TCRdb's copy, which holds only in-frame ones; the method was immunoSEQ multiplex PCR. The repertoire consists of about 2,200,000 clones, with 85% to 95% occurring once and the leading ten covering approximately 1.7%. This clone was recorded only once. No antigen is known for it. General study findings and limits: Naive subsets generally exceeded memory subsets in estimated richness.

CD45RO-negative, CCR7-selected cells formed the naive CD8 fraction, which excluded terminally differentiated effector memory CD45RA+ cells. Only Caucasian adults living in Nashville, Tennessee made up the donor group. This TCR derives from a man between 18 and 29 years old in good health. Some clones in this sample may be carry-over from other donors' samples. What was sequenced was naive CD8+ T cells from PBMCs.

As DNA, the CDR3 is TGTGCCAGCAGCCGTTACCCGGGACTAGCGGGGGTTTGGGACGAGCAGTACTTC. It yields the protein CASSRYPGLAGVWDEQYF. The rearrangement joins TRBV11-2 to TRBJ2-7; the match to TRBD2 covers 14 bases. The CDR3 consists of 18 residues. Germline CDR1 SGHAT, CDR2 FQNNGV. J lost 5 bases, V lost 5 bases, and 14 bases had no gene match.